Presented here are 28 T cell receptor beta chains from one specimen sequenced in a study of cytomegalovirus exposure and HLA in healthy donors. With 60 Vbeta and 13 Jbeta primers, the PCR was carried out. Clones were read by immunoSEQ multiplex PCR, and TCRdb kept only the in-frame ones, dropping some. Of 130,000 to 150,000 clones detected, roughly 80% appear once; the ten largest clones hold 2.5% to 3.5%. Sequencing was done on a sample of PBMCs. Receptors originate from a woman aged 25 to 39 in good health and CMV-seronegative.

For this clone: The sample holds other DNA sequences that translate to the same CDR3. The chain uses TRBV5-1 and TRBJ1-1, with 7 bases matching TRBD1. Germline CDR1 SGHRS, CDR2 YFSETQ. CDR3 length: 14 amino acids. Germline trimming cut 5 bases from V and 3 bases from J; bases unmatched to any gene: 7. The DNA for the CDR3 is TGCGCCAGCAGTTTAGGGGGCGCAGACACTGAAGCTTTCTTT. The encoded protein is CASSLGGADTEAFF.

The rearrangement joins TRBV6-1 to TRBJ2-7, with 7 bases that match TRBD1. The V gene's germline CDR1 is MNHNS and CDR2 SASEGT. This CDR3 contains 15 residues. The junction had 8 bases not matched to a gene; V was cut back by 3 bases and J by 3 bases. CDR3 sequence (DNA): TGTGCCAGCAGTGAGGTCGGGACAGTCGGCTACGAGCAGTACTTC. Its protein product is CASSEVGTVGYEQYF.

The V gene is TRBV28, the J gene TRBJ2-5, with D possibly TRBD1 on 5 matching bases. CDR1 MDHEN and CDR2 SYDVKM come from the germline V gene. The CDR3 totals 15 residues. Trimming shortened V by 6 bases and J by 5 bases, and 19 bases separated the two germline ends. CDR3 in DNA: TGTGCCAGCAGCCCCAGGGCCAACCTGGCCGAGACCCAGTACTTC. This gives the protein CASSPRANLAETQYF.

The J gene is TRBJ2-3, the V gene TRBV5-1; TRBD2 matches 7 bases. The ends lost 5 bases at V and 6 bases at J; junction bases unmatched: 3. The germline V gene has CDR1 SGHRS and CDR2 YFSETQ. This CDR3 has 12 residues. DNA of the CDR3: TGCGCCAGCAGAGGCGGGGGTGATACGCAGTATTTT. Translated, it gives CASRGGGDTQYF.

V gene TRBV19 combines with J gene TRBJ1-1; D is possibly TRBD1 (5 bases). Trimming left V 7 bases short and J 1 base short, with 16 bases between. Germline V lookup: CDR1 LNHDA, CDR2 SQIVND (reference sequence). The CDR3 is 15 amino acids. CDR3 bases: TGTGCCAGTATGCAGGGAGGGTTGGGGAACACTGAAGCTTTCTTT. It encodes CASMQGGLGNTEAFF. The full variable domain, its missing parts supplied by reference TRBV19 and TRBJ1-1, is DGGITQSPKYLFRKEGQNVTLSCEQNLNHDAMYWYRQDPGQGLRLIYYSQIVNDFQKGDIAEGYSVSREKKESFPLTVTSAQKNPTAFYLCASMQGGLGNTEAFFGQGTRLTVV.

CDR3 DNA: TGTGCCAGTAGTATGCCTTGGGACAGGGCTGGACAGCCCCAGCATTTT. This translates into CASSMPWDRAGQPQHF. This chain links TRBV19 with TRBJ1-5; 9 nucleotides match TRBD1. With V trimmed by 3 bases and J by 7 bases, 10 bases remained unmatched. The CDR3 spans 16 residues. The germline gives CDR1 LNHDA, CDR2 SQIVND (reference sequence). Supplemented by reference TRBV19 and TRBJ1-5, the full variable domain reads DGGITQSPKYLFRKEGQNVTLSCEQNLNHDAMYWYRQDPGQGLRLIYYSQIVNDFQKGDIAEGYSVSREKKESFPLTVTSAQKNPTAFYLCASSMPWDRAGQPQHFGDGTRLSIL.

This chain uses TRBV6-1 with TRBJ2-7; D not resolved. V lost 6 bases and J lost 0, with 9 bases in between. This CDR3 contains 13 residues. Germline-derived CDR1 and CDR2 are MNHNS and SASEGT. CDR3 nucleotides: TGTGCCAGCAGAGACATCCTCTCCTACGAGCAGTACTTC. Amino acid sequence: CASRDILSYEQYF.

This chain joins TRBV30 and TRBJ1-2, with TRBD1 identical over 12 bases. V dropped 3 bases and J dropped 7; count of bases not matched to a gene: 6. From germline, CDR1 is GTSNPN and CDR2 SVGIG (reference sequence). This CDR3 has 14 amino acids. CDR3 sequence: CAWSGTGGAGGYTF. The DNA for the CDR3 is TGTGCCTGGAGCGGGACAGGGGGCGCGGGTGGCTACACCTTC.

V usage is TRBV27 and J usage is TRBJ2-7, with 11 bases matching TRBD1. Germline loops: CDR1 MNHEY, CDR2 SMNVEV (reference sequence). The V and J ends lost 5 bases and 2 bases, in that order; junction bases with no gene match: 8. The CDR3 covers 16 residues. Here the CDR3 reads CASSTLPGQGAYEQYF. The CDR3 DNA follows: TGTGCCAGCAGTACCCTCCCGGGACAGGGGGCCTACGAGCAGTACTTC.

The chain's CDR3 is CASSPDDRVYGYTF. Here the CDR3 DNA reads TGTGCCAGCAGCCCTGACGACAGGGTGTATGGCTACACCTTC. The rearrangement uses TRBV7-2 and TRBJ1-2; 7 bases align to TRBD1. CDR1 is SGHTA and CDR2 is FQGNSA in the germline V gene. CDR3 length: 14 amino acids. The junction had 8 bases not matched to a gene; V was cut back by 5 bases and J by 5 bases.

The chain joins TRBV7-2 to TRBJ2-2; D remains unclear. Trimming cost V 8 bases and J 5 bases, with 9 bases left between them. The germline V gene encodes CDR1 SGHTA and CDR2 FQGNSA. The CDR3 is 12 residues long. This chain's CDR3 is CASGTTTGELFF. CDR3 nucleotide sequence: TGTGCCAGCGGCACGACAACCGGGGAGCTGTTTTTT.

This clone was seen once. This chain joins TRBV6-1 and TRBJ1-2; possibly TRBD1 for D (5 bases). Germline V gene data show CDR1 as MNHNS and CDR2 as SASEGT. Deletions cut 6 bases from V and 5 bases from J, with 13 bases between. This CDR3 is 13 amino acids long. CDR3 region: CASSKWGEYGYTF. The CDR3 coding sequence is TGTGCCAGCAGCAAATGGGGGGAATATGGCTACACCTTC.

The V call is TRBV6-1, the J call TRBJ1-2; 11 bases match TRBD1. This CDR3 comprises 13 residues. Trimming cost V 5 bases and J 7 bases; bases outside gene matches: 3. The germline CDR1 and CDR2 sequences are MNHNS and SASEGT. For the CDR3, the DNA is TGTGCCAGCAGTCCGGGACAGGGGGGTGGCTACACCTTC. Translating gives CASSPGQGGGYTF.

V is TRBV7-9 and J is TRBJ1-2; the D gene is possibly TRBD1 (6 bases). This CDR3 has 15 residues. The ends were cut back, 5 bases at V and 3 bases at J, with 16 bases in the middle. Germline assignment: CDR1 SEHNR and CDR2 FQNEAQ (reference sequence). CDR3 sequence: CASSVLGAGDYGYTF. CDR3 sequence (DNA): TGTGCCAGCAGCGTCCTCGGGGCAGGGGACTATGGCTACACCTTC.

The CDR3 DNA follows: TGTGCCAGCAGTTTATCGGGTACAGGGGCTGTGGCAGATACGCAGTATTTT. Translating it yields CASSLSGTGAVADTQYF. The chain uses TRBV27 and TRBJ2-3, with TRBD1 matching over 7 bases. Trimming cost V 0 bases and J 4 bases; bases outside gene matches: 10. The V gene's germline CDR1 is MNHEY and CDR2 SMNVEV (reference sequence). The CDR3 covers 17 residues.

The rearrangement links TRBV5-4 to TRBJ2-1; 11 bases match TRBD2. The CDR3 contains 14 residues. Germline V gives CDR1 SGHNT, CDR2 YYREEE (reference sequence). Losses at the gene ends were 0 bases for V and 7 bases for J; bases not matched to a gene: 0. The CDR3: CASSLGLAGNEQFF. The CDR3 DNA reads as TGTGCCAGCAGCTTGGGACTAGCGGGGAATGAGCAGTTCTTC.

The sample holds one count of this clone. The rearrangement joins TRBV9 to TRBJ2-7, with D maybe TRBD1 (5 bases). Trimming removed 0 bases from V and 6 bases from J, with 13 bases in between. The germline CDR1 and CDR2 sequences are SGDLS and YYNGEE. CDR3 length: 14 amino acids. The CDR3 spells CASSVGRLGVEQYF. Here the CDR3 DNA reads TGTGCCAGCAGCGTAGGTCGCTTAGGGGTCGAGCAGTACTTC. Complete variable domain (other parts from reference TRBV9 and TRBJ2-7): DSGVTQTPKHLITATGQRVTLRCSPRSGDLSVYWYQQSLDQGLQFLIQYYNGEERAKGNILERFSAQQFPDLHSELNLSSLELGDSALYFCASSVGRLGVEQYFGPGTRLTVT.

This clone appeared a single time. The V and J genes are TRBV5-1 and TRBJ1-1; 8 bases map to TRBD1. Per the germline V gene, CDR1 is SGHRS and CDR2 is YFSETQ. Losses at the gene ends were 4 bases for V and 11 bases for J; bases not matched to a gene: 10. The CDR3 is 13 residues long. DNA of the CDR3: TGCGCCAGCAGCCCCGGACAGGGCGGAGACGCTTTCTTT. It yields the protein CASSPGQGGDAFF.

This chain connects TRBV7-2 to TRBJ2-5; D unclear. This CDR3 is 15 amino acids long. V lost 1 base to trimming and J lost 5 bases, with 14 bases between them. Germline V gene data show CDR1 as SGHTA and CDR2 as FQGNSA. CDR3 amino acids: CASSLGASTLETQYF. The CDR3 coding sequence is TGTGCCAGCAGCTTAGGGGCCAGTACCCTGGAGACCCAGTACTTC. Together with reference TRBV7-2 and TRBJ2-5, the CDR3 gives the full variable domain: GAGVSQSPSNKVTEKGKDVELRCDPISGHTALYWYRQSLGQGLEFLIYFQGNSAPDKSGLPSDRFSAERTGGSVSTLTIQRTQQEDSAVYLCASSLGASTLETQYFGPGTRLLVL.

This clone occurred once. Its ends do not fully match the called genes, so a read error is possible. The chain couples TRBV28 to TRBJ2-3, with D tentatively TRBD2 (5 bases). The CDR3 loop spans 13 amino acids. Germline CDR1 is MDHEN and CDR2 is SYDVKM. CDR3 sequence reads: CASSTPSTDTQSF. In nucleotides, the CDR3 is TGTGCCAGCAGTACGCCTAGCACAGATACGCAGTCTTTT.

This clone was detected once. The chain uses TRBV5-1 and TRBJ1-6; 10 nucleotides match TRBD1. This CDR3 is 14 amino acids long. Per germline, CDR1 SGHRS and CDR2 YFSETQ. V lost 3 bases to trimming and J lost 10 bases; unmatched junction nucleotides: 4. CDR3 DNA sequence: TGCGCCAGCAGCTCCGGGACAGGGGAATCACCCCTCCACTTT. Translating it yields CASSSGTGESPLHF.

The CDR3 is CSGSGQETQYF. DNA for the CDR3: TGCAGTGGGAGCGGTCAAGAGACCCAGTACTTC. The V and J genes are TRBV20-1 and TRBJ2-5; tentatively, D is TRBD2 (5 bases). Germline values: CDR1 DFQATT, CDR2 SNEGSKA (reference sequence). The CDR3 sequence is 11 residues long. V gave up 7 bases and J gave up 2 bases, with 8 bases separating them.

J is TRBJ2-3 and V is TRBV7-2, with 10 bases aligning to TRBD2. CDR1 and CDR2 (germline): SGHTA, FQGNSA. CDR3 length equals 13 residues. The V and J ends lost 9 bases and 9 bases, in that order; junction bases with no gene match: 9. CDR3: CASKRGGEETQYF. The CDR3 DNA reads as TGTGCCAGTAAGCGGGGGGGGGAGGAAACGCAGTATTTT.

This clone was detected only a few times. This sequence joins TRBV2 and TRBJ2-2, with no clear D. Germline loops: CDR1 SNHLY, CDR2 FYNNEI. The V and J ends lost 8 bases and 3 bases respectively, with 10 bases between them. The CDR3 is 13 residues long. The CDR3 bases are TGTGCCAGCGGAGCGCAGTACACCGGGGAGCTGTTTTTT. Its protein product is CASGAQYTGELFF.

The chain combines TRBV25-1 with TRBJ1-5; D might be TRBD1 (5 bases). V was pared by 2 bases and J by 4 bases, with 9 bases between. This CDR3 has 14 residues. In germline, CDR1 is MGHDK, CDR2 SYGVNS. CDR3 in DNA: TGTGCCAGCAGTGAAGCGGGGGTTAATCAGCCCCAGCATTTT. Translated: CASSEAGVNQPQHF.

The chain employs TRBV6-1 and TRBJ2-1, with TRBD2 matching over 12 bases. Germline values: CDR1 MNHNS, CDR2 SASEGT. CDR3 length: 17 amino acids. Trimming removed 4 bases from V and 7 bases from J; junction bases left unmatched: 11. As DNA, the CDR3 is TGTGCCAGCAGTGTCGGGCGACTAGCGGGAGCTATAAATGAGCAGTTCTTC. This gives the protein CASSVGRLAGAINEQFF.

The rearrangement joins TRBV5-1 to TRBJ2-3, with 9 bases that match TRBD2. Germline V gene data show CDR1 as SGHRS and CDR2 as YFSETQ. Unmatched junction bases numbered 8, after V lost 4 bases and J lost 2 bases. The CDR3 extends over 16 amino acids. The CDR3 here is CASSPGTSSDTDTQYF. The CDR3 bases are TGCGCCAGCAGCCCCGGGACTAGCTCTGACACAGATACGCAGTATTTT.

This clone came up once. This sequence joins TRBV29-1 and TRBJ1-4, with D maybe TRBD1 (6 bases). The CDR3 length is 13 residues. The germline gives CDR1 SQVTM, CDR2 ANQGSEA. Trimming cost V 6 bases and J 5 bases, with 13 bases left between them. The CDR3 DNA follows: TGCAGCGTGATGGACAGTCGAAATGAAAAACTGTTTTTT. Translating it yields CSVMDSRNEKLFF.